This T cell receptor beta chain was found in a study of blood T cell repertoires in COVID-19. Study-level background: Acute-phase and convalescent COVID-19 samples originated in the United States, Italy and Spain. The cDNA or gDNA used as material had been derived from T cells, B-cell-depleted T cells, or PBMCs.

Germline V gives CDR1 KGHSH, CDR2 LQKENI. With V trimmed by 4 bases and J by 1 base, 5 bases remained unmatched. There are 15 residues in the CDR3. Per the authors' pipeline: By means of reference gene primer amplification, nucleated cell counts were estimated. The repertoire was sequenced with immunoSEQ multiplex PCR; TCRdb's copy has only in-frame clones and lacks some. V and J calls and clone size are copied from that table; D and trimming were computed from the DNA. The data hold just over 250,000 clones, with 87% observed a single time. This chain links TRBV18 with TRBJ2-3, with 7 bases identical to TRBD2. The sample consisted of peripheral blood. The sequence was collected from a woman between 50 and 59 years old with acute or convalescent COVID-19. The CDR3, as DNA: TGTGCCAGCTCACACCAGCGGGAAGGCACAGATACGCAGTATTTT. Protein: CASSHQREGTDTQYF.